The rows below give T cell receptor beta chains drawn from one sample of a study of patients and donors after allogeneic stem cell transplantation. TCRdb reprocessed the RT-PCR reads with MiXCR, giving one entry per CDR3 protein. The data show some 960,000 distinct CDR3 sequences, with about 20% seen just once and 6% held by the top ten. Sequenced sample: blood, either unsorted or a sorted T cell fraction (not recorded which). All receptors come from a human donor who was either an allogeneic HSCT recipient or a stem cell or donor lymphocyte infusion donor (not recorded which). It is not recorded whose cells these are; they may come from a transplant donor. Both conserved end residues are part of each CDR3. D genes are given only for firm matches. A clone size is listed for some rows: how often the clone was seen (once, few, many), or a class if it is expanded.

d_gene	j_gene	v_gene	abundance	CDR3nt	CDR3aa
NA	TRBJ2-5	TRBV6-1	NA	TGTGCCAGCAGTGTCCCTCCCTACGGGGAGACCCAGTACTTC	CASSVPPYGETQYF
TRBD2	TRBJ2-3	TRBV11-2	NA	TGTGCCAGCAGCGTACGCACTAGCGGGGTGAGCACAGATACGCAGTATTTT	CASSVRTSGVSTDTQYF
NA	TRBJ1-5	TRBV7-8	NA	TGTGCCAGCAGCTTAGCGAGGGACAGCAATCAGCCCCAGCATTTT	CASSLARDSNQPQHF
TRBD2	TRBJ2-1	TRBV6-2/TRBV6-3	once	TGTGCCAGCACGCCTAGCGGGAGGGCACGTGAGCAGTTCTTC	CASTPSGRAREQFF
NA	TRBJ1-4	TRBV5-4	NA	TGTGCCAGCAGCGCCACAGGGAGGGAAGAAAAACTGTTTTTT	CASSATGREEKLFF
NA	TRBJ2-3	TRBV2	few	TGTGCCAGCGGCAGGGTCCTCAGCACAGATACGCAGTATTTT	CASGRVLSTDTQYF
NA	TRBJ2-1	TRBV6-5	few	TGTGCCAGCAGTTACCACCATCGGGGTGGCAATGAGCAGTTCTTC	CASSYHHRGGNEQFF
NA	TRBJ1-2	TRBV12-3/TRBV12-4	NA	TGTGCCAGCAGTCCGCAGGGGATCGACTACACCTTC	CASSPQGIDYTF
TRBD1	TRBJ1-2	TRBV20-1	many	TGCAGTGCTAGAGATCCGGGACAGGCGGGTGGCTACACCTTC	CSARDPGQAGGYTF
NA	TRBJ2-6	TRBV12-3/TRBV12-4	many	TGTGCCAGCAGTTTCGGGTCTTCTGGGGCCAACGTCCTGACTTTC	CASSFGSSGANVLTF
TRBD2	TRBJ2-7	TRBV7-2	NA	TGTGCCAGCAGCTTAGGTTCTAGCGGGGGGTTCGGCTACGAGCAGTACTTC	CASSLGSSGGFGYEQYF
NA	TRBJ2-1	TRBV5-1	NA	TGCGCCAGCAGCTGGGGGCGGGGGAGGACCCCCACCGATGAGCAGTTCTTC	CASSWGRGRTPTDEQFF
TRBD1	TRBJ1-1	TRBV6-5	few	TGTGCCAGCAGTTTACAGGGGCAGGGCACTGAAGCTTTCTTT	CASSLQGQGTEAFF
NA	TRBJ2-7	TRBV7-9	NA	TGTGCCAGCAGCCCTAGATGGGGCGGTACTTACTACGAGCAGTACTTC	CASSPRWGGTYYEQYF
NA	TRBJ2-7	TRBV7-2	few	TGTGCCAGCAGCCCGGAAAGGACCATTACCTACGAGCAGTACTTC	CASSPERTITYEQYF
NA	TRBJ2-1	TRBV7-3	NA	TGTGCCAGCAAACAGGGAATGTCCTACAATGAGCAGTTCTTC	CASKQGMSYNEQFF
NA	TRBJ1-1	TRBV5-1	NA	TGCGCCAGCAGCTTCGGGCGGGCAGCAAGCAACACTGAAGCTTTCTTT	CASSFGRAASNTEAFF
NA	TRBJ2-1	TRBV7-3	NA	TGTGCCAGCAGCTTTAGGGCCCTGGGGGAGCAGTTCTTC	CASSFRALGEQFF
NA	TRBJ1-3	TRBV12-3/TRBV12-4	NA	TGTGCCAGCACCCCCGCGAGGGGGGCAGGAAACACCATATATTTT	CASTPARGAGNTIYF
TRBD1	TRBJ2-1	TRBV15	few	TGTGCCACCAGCAGAGATGGACAGGCGAGCTCCTACAATGAGCAGTTCTTC	CATSRDGQASSYNEQFF
TRBD2	TRBJ2-5	TRBV3-1	NA	TGTGCCAGCAGCCAAGGTCGCTGGGGGACTAGCGGACAAGAGACCCAGTACTTC	CASSQGRWGTSGQETQYF
NA	TRBJ2-7	TRBV30	NA	TGTGCCTGGGAACCGGGACACCCCTCCTACGAGCAGTACTTC	CAWEPGHPSYEQYF
TRBD1	TRBJ2-7	TRBV12-3/TRBV12-4	NA	TGTGCCAGCAGTTCCCGGGACAGTTATCAACCATCCTACGAGCAGTACTTC	CASSSRDSYQPSYEQYF
TRBD1	TRBJ1-5	TRBV20-1	few	TGCAGTGCTAGAGAAGCCCCCGGGACAGGGGTTCAGCCCCAGCATTTT	CSAREAPGTGVQPQHF
TRBD1	TRBJ1-1	TRBV4-1	few	TGCGCCAGCAGCCAACCGGGACAGGCGAACACTGAAGCTTTCTTT	CASSQPGQANTEAFF
TRBD2	TRBJ2-1	TRBV6-2/TRBV6-3	NA	TGTGCCAGCAGTCAAAGACTAGCGGGTGCCAATGAGCAGTTCTTC	CASSQRLAGANEQFF
NA	TRBJ2-1	TRBV20-1	NA	TGCACCGCGGAGAGGTTGAAGTACAATGAGCAGTTCTTC	CTAERLKYNEQFF
TRBD2	TRBJ2-1	TRBV9	NA	TGTGCCAGCAGCGTAGGGAGCGGGAGGAGCAATGAGCAGTTCTTC	CASSVGSGRSNEQFF
TRBD1	TRBJ1-1	TRBV7-9	NA	TGTGCCAGCAGCCCGGGACAGACCGAAGCTTTCTTT	CASSPGQTEAFF
NA	TRBJ2-1	TRBV20-1	few	TGCAGTGCCCGTAGGGACATCAATGAGCAGTTCTTC	CSARRDINEQFF
NA	TRBJ1-2	TRBV5-1	NA	TGCGCCAGCAGCTTGGAACAGAGCTATGGCTACACCTTC	CASSLEQSYGYTF
NA	TRBJ1-5	TRBV19	NA	TGTGCCAGTAGTATGAGTGGGAATAGCAATCAGCCCCAGCATTTT	CASSMSGNSNQPQHF
NA	TRBJ2-1	TRBV4-2	NA	TGTGCCAGCAGCCAAGAGGCCCGGGGGACCTACAATGAGCAGTTCTTC	CASSQEARGTYNEQFF
TRBD1	TRBJ2-2	TRBV4-3	NA	TGCGCCAGCAGCCAAACCGACAGGGGTTTTGCCGGGGAGCTGTTTTTT	CASSQTDRGFAGELFF
TRBD2	TRBJ2-7	TRBV12-3/TRBV12-4	NA	TGTGCCAGCAGTTTACACGGGAGGGCCGCAGAGGACGAGCAGTACTTC	CASSLHGRAAEDEQYF
NA	TRBJ2-5	TRBV12-3/TRBV12-4	many	TGTGCCAGCAGTAAACAAGAGACCCAGTACTTC	CASSKQETQYF
NA	TRBJ2-5	TRBV25-1	NA	TGTGCCAGCAGTGAATATGTTACAGGTGGAAGGGACTTC	CASSEYVTGGRDF
NA	TRBJ2-5	TRBV20-1	NA	TGCAGTGCCCTCCCTTCAGGGGAGACCCAGTACTTC	CSALPSGETQYF